The text below deals with one TCR beta chain. The antigen is unknown. These data are taken from a study of CXCR3-negative and CXCR3-positive naive CD8 T cells. Study findings and constraints: Naive cells that were CXCR3-positive had more hydrophobic TRB CDR3s (compared with CXCR3-negative naive cells).

UMI-labeled 5' RACE TRB cDNA libraries were prepared from the cells. TCRdb reanalyzed the 5' RACE reads, giving one entry per CDR3 protein sequence and no DNA. The sample data list 100,000 to 150,000 distinct CDR3 sequences. CDR3 length equals 14 residues. Looked up from germline, CDR1 is SGHKS and CDR2 is YYEKEE (reference sequence). The rearrangement links TRBV5-5 to TRBJ1-1; the D call of TRBD1 rests on TCRdb alone, since no DNA is present to check it. The sequence derives from a human donor in good health. Some clones in this sample may be carry-over from other donors' samples. Sequenced sample: naive CXCR3- CD8+ T cells from blood. Subset: CD45RO-CCR7+CD27+CD95- naive CD8+ T cells lacking CXCR3 (TNR3-). The CDR3 sequence is CASRPTRDVHMAFF. Full variable domain (outside the CDR3, taken from reference TRBV5-5 and TRBJ1-1): DAGVTQSPTHLIKTRGQQVTLRCSPISGHKSVSWYQQVLGQGPQFIFQYYEKEERGRGNFPDRFSARQFPNYSSELNVNALLLGDSALYLCASRPTRDVHMAFFGQGTRLTVV.